This TCR beta chain appears in the sequencing data of a study of CD8 T cells in Susac syndrome. Study-wide results and caveats: The TCR sequencing and HLA analysis in the study involved a relatively small number of individuals, as the study acknowledged.

A word on this clonotype: Its antigen is unknown.

Sequencing of TCR beta was performed on blood CD8+ and CD4+ T cells. The germline V gene has CDR1 SGHTA and CDR2 FQGNSA. Trimming took 5 bases from V and 4 from J; bases not matched to a gene: 8. There are 16 residues in the CDR3. Random hexamers were used to reverse transcribe the RNA input (about 0.5 to 1 ug). Each CDR3 protein is one row after TCRdb ran MiXCR on the immunoSEQ multiplex PCR reads. Altogether around 200,000 distinct CDR3 sequences are present, 85% to 95% being singletons, with the ten largest covering 0.082%. Sequences were obtained from CD4+ T cells from PBMCs. This TCR derives from a human donor with multiple sclerosis. V gene TRBV7-2 combines with J gene TRBJ2-3, with 11 bases aligning to TRBD2. CDR3 protein: CASSPRLAGTADTQYF. The CDR3 DNA sequence: TGTGCCAGCAGCCCTCGACTAGCGGGGACGGCAGATACGCAGTATTTT.